A selection of T cell receptor beta chains follows, all from one sample in a study of blood T cell repertoires in COVID-19. Produced via immunoSEQ multiplex PCR; TCRdb's table is partial and in-frame only. The sample contains almost 250,000 clones, about 82% of which appear only once. The specimen was peripheral blood. Every receptor here comes from a woman of 80 years or more with COVID-19, enrolled during active disease. Each CDR3 is given with its conserved first and last residue. Fields, in order: clone size, D gene, J gene, V gene, CDR3 DNA, CDR3 protein. D genes are given only for firm matches. Some rows mark clone size as missing; the rest say once, few, many or name a class of expanded clone.

abundance: few
d_gene: TRBD1
j_gene: TRBJ1-1
v_gene: TRBV24-1
CDR3nt: TGTGCCACCAGTGATTGGGACAGCACCCTTCCTTGTGAAGCTTTCTTT
CDR3aa: CATSDWDSTLPCEAFF

abundance: NA
d_gene: NA
j_gene: TRBJ2-7
v_gene: TRBV7-7
CDR3nt: TGTGCCAGCAGCCCCCTACCCTACGAGCAGTACTTC
CDR3aa: CASSPLPYEQYF

abundance: NA
d_gene: TRBD1
j_gene: TRBJ1-2
v_gene: TRBV7-9
CDR3nt: TGTGCCAGCAGCCCGCTCCGGGACAGGGCCAATGGCTACACCTTC
CDR3aa: CASSPLRDRANGYTF

abundance: NA
d_gene: TRBD2
j_gene: TRBJ2-1
v_gene: TRBV7-9
CDR3nt: TGTGCCAGCAGCCCCTACACCGGGACTACCTTTCATTATGAGCAGTTCTTC
CDR3aa: CASSPYTGTTFHYEQFF

abundance: NA
d_gene: NA
j_gene: TRBJ2-1
v_gene: TRBV5-1
CDR3nt: TGCGCCAGCAGCTTGGAATTGGGGCCCAGCTACAATGAGCAGTTCTTC
CDR3aa: CASSLELGPSYNEQFF

abundance: NA
d_gene: TRBD1
j_gene: TRBJ2-7
v_gene: TRBV30
CDR3nt: TGTGCCTGGAGTGTACCCAGGACAGGACCCCGACCGGAGCAGTACTTC
CDR3aa: CAWSVPRTGPRPEQYF

abundance: once
d_gene: NA
j_gene: TRBJ1-2
v_gene: TRBV10-1
CDR3nt: TGCGCCAGCAGTGACGGGAAGTATGGCTACACCTTC
CDR3aa: CASSDGKYGYTF

abundance: NA
d_gene: NA
j_gene: TRBJ1-1
v_gene: TRBV25-1
CDR3nt: TGTGCCAGCAGTTCCGGTAGGAACACTGAAGCTTTCTTT
CDR3aa: CASSSGRNTEAFF

abundance: NA
d_gene: NA
j_gene: TRBJ1-4
v_gene: TRBV2
CDR3nt: TGTGCCAGCAGGACGGGACATAGTAATGAAAAACTGTTTTTT
CDR3aa: CASRTGHSNEKLFF

abundance: NA
d_gene: TRBD1
j_gene: TRBJ2-1
v_gene: TRBV5-1
CDR3nt: TGCGCCAGCAGCCCCGGACAGGGAACCTACAATGAGCAGTTCTTC
CDR3aa: CASSPGQGTYNEQFF

abundance: NA
d_gene: NA
j_gene: TRBJ1-3
v_gene: TRBV5-4
CDR3nt: TGTGCCAGCAGCTTGGATCTCTCTGGAAACACCATATATTTT
CDR3aa: CASSLDLSGNTIYF

abundance: NA
d_gene: NA
j_gene: TRBJ1-3
v_gene: TRBV5-6
CDR3nt: TGTGCCAGCAGGCTTATGGGGGACACCTCTGGAAACACCATATATTTT
CDR3aa: CASRLMGDTSGNTIYF

abundance: NA
d_gene: NA
j_gene: TRBJ2-3
v_gene: TRBV2
CDR3nt: TGTGCCAGCACGGACACATATAGCACAGATACGCAGTATTTT
CDR3aa: CASTDTYSTDTQYF

abundance: NA
d_gene: TRBD2
j_gene: TRBJ2-7
v_gene: TRBV3-1/TRBV3-2
CDR3nt: TGTGCCAGCAGCCAAGGGGCGGGGGGGACCTACGAGCAGTACTTC
CDR3aa: CASSQGAGGTYEQYF

abundance: NA
d_gene: NA
j_gene: TRBJ1-1
v_gene: TRBV3-1/TRBV3-2
CDR3nt: TGTGCCAGCAGCCCAGGGTCAGGCACTGAAGCTTTCTTT
CDR3aa: CASSPGSGTEAFF

abundance: NA
d_gene: TRBD1
j_gene: TRBJ2-5
v_gene: TRBV5-1
CDR3nt: TGCGCCAGCAGCCCCCGGGACAGGGGGGAGACCCAGTACTTC
CDR3aa: CASSPRDRGETQYF

abundance: NA
d_gene: NA
j_gene: TRBJ1-2
v_gene: TRBV6-6
CDR3nt: TGTGCCAGCAAGGACAGAGAGGGTAATGGCTACACCTTC
CDR3aa: CASKDREGNGYTF

abundance: NA
d_gene: NA
j_gene: TRBJ2-1
v_gene: TRBV4-1
CDR3nt: TGCGCCAGCAGCCAAGAGGAACTAGTGTCCTACAATGAGCAGTTCTTC
CDR3aa: CASSQEELVSYNEQFF

abundance: NA
d_gene: TRBD1
j_gene: TRBJ2-5
v_gene: TRBV28
CDR3nt: TGTGCCAGCAGTACCCCGGGACAGGTGGAGACCCAGTACTTC
CDR3aa: CASSTPGQVETQYF

abundance: NA
d_gene: TRBD1
j_gene: TRBJ1-1
v_gene: TRBV6-5
CDR3nt: TGTGCCAGCAACCGCATGGCTACAGGGGGGGTTGAAGCTTTCTTT
CDR3aa: CASNRMATGGVEAFF

abundance: few
d_gene: NA
j_gene: TRBJ2-3
v_gene: TRBV3-1/TRBV3-2
CDR3nt: TGTGCCAGCAGCCAAGTTAGGGGCCGGGGGACCACAGATACGCAGTATTTT
CDR3aa: CASSQVRGRGTTDTQYF

abundance: NA
d_gene: TRBD2
j_gene: TRBJ2-3
v_gene: TRBV24-1
CDR3nt: TGTGCCACCAGTGACCTAGGACTAGCGGGGGGGAAAGATACGCAGTATTTT
CDR3aa: CATSDLGLAGGKDTQYF

abundance: NA
d_gene: NA
j_gene: TRBJ2-1
v_gene: TRBV6-2/TRBV6-3
CDR3nt: TGTGCCAGCAGTTACCCAACGACTAGTGGGGGCAATGAGCAGTTCTTC
CDR3aa: CASSYPTTSGGNEQFF

abundance: NA
d_gene: TRBD2
j_gene: TRBJ2-1
v_gene: TRBV3-1/TRBV3-2
CDR3nt: TGTGCCAGCAGCCAAGATCAAGGACTAGCCGGATTGCTACGGTTCTTC
CDR3aa: CASSQDQGLAGLLRFF

abundance: NA
d_gene: TRBD1
j_gene: TRBJ1-5
v_gene: TRBV18
CDR3nt: TGTGCCAGCTCACCCGACAGGGGTCAGCCCCAGCATTTT
CDR3aa: CASSPDRGQPQHF

abundance: NA
d_gene: NA
j_gene: TRBJ1-5
v_gene: TRBV7-2
CDR3nt: TGTGCCAGCAGCTTAGCCATCGGGCAGCCCCAGCATTTT
CDR3aa: CASSLAIGQPQHF

abundance: NA
d_gene: TRBD2
j_gene: TRBJ2-1
v_gene: TRBV3-1/TRBV3-2
CDR3nt: TGTGCCAGCAGCCCTTTCGCACTAGCGGGGGGGCGGGGTGAGCAGTTCTTC
CDR3aa: CASSPFALAGGRGEQFF

abundance: few
d_gene: TRBD1
j_gene: TRBJ1-5
v_gene: TRBV19
CDR3nt: TGTGCCAGTACCACAATACCGGGACAGGGGTTTGATCAGCCCCAGCATTTT
CDR3aa: CASTTIPGQGFDQPQHF

abundance: NA
d_gene: NA
j_gene: TRBJ2-1
v_gene: TRBV27
CDR3nt: TGTGCCAGCAGTTACTACTCGGGACTGGGTGAGCAGTTCTTC
CDR3aa: CASSYYSGLGEQFF

abundance: NA
d_gene: NA
j_gene: TRBJ2-7
v_gene: TRBV5-5
CDR3nt: TGTGCCAGCAGTCAGTTCTCCTACGAGCAGTACTTC
CDR3aa: CASSQFSYEQYF

abundance: NA
d_gene: NA
j_gene: TRBJ2-3
v_gene: TRBV11-2
CDR3nt: TGTGCCAGCAGCCTAAAAAATACGCAGTATTTT
CDR3aa: CASSLKNTQYF

abundance: NA
d_gene: NA
j_gene: TRBJ1-6
v_gene: TRBV4-1
CDR3nt: TGCGCCAGCAGCCAAGACCGAGACAGCTTAGGATCACCCCTCCACTTT
CDR3aa: CASSQDRDSLGSPLHF

abundance: NA
d_gene: NA
j_gene: TRBJ1-1
v_gene: TRBV7-9
CDR3nt: TGTGCCAGCAGCCTTCAGGACATGAACACTGAAGCTTTCTTT
CDR3aa: CASSLQDMNTEAFF

abundance: NA
d_gene: TRBD1
j_gene: TRBJ1-1
v_gene: TRBV9
CDR3nt: TGTGCCAGCAGCTCCAGGTCGGGACAGGGGGACGCTTTCTTT
CDR3aa: CASSSRSGQGDAFF

abundance: NA
d_gene: NA
j_gene: TRBJ1-5
v_gene: TRBV4-1
CDR3nt: TGCGCCAGCAGCCAAGAGGAGGCGGGCCAGCCCCAGCATTTT
CDR3aa: CASSQEEAGQPQHF

abundance: once
d_gene: TRBD2
j_gene: TRBJ2-2
v_gene: TRBV28
CDR3nt: TGTGCCAGCAGTGCGTCCGCCCTAGCGGGGGGACACCGAGGGACCGGGGAGCTGTTTTTT
CDR3aa: CASSASALAGGHRGTGELFF

abundance: NA
d_gene: NA
j_gene: TRBJ1-1
v_gene: TRBV15
CDR3nt: TGTGCCACCAGCAGAGATATAGGGGGGGTAACTGAAGCTTTCTTT
CDR3aa: CATSRDIGGVTEAFF

abundance: NA
d_gene: NA
j_gene: TRBJ1-1
v_gene: TRBV10-1
CDR3nt: TGCGCCAGCAGTGAGGGGGGCATGAACACTGAAGCTTTCTTT
CDR3aa: CASSEGGMNTEAFF

abundance: once
d_gene: NA
j_gene: TRBJ2-3
v_gene: TRBV5-4
CDR3nt: TGTGCCAGCAAGCCCCCGAGCACAGATACGCAGTATTTT
CDR3aa: CASKPPSTDTQYF

abundance: NA
d_gene: NA
j_gene: TRBJ2-2
v_gene: TRBV12-3/TRBV12-4
CDR3nt: TGTGCCAGCAGTCTGTCTCACACCGGGGAGCTGTTTTTT
CDR3aa: CASSLSHTGELFF

abundance: few
d_gene: NA
j_gene: TRBJ1-1
v_gene: TRBV25-1
CDR3nt: TGTGCCAGCAGTGAACGGAGTTACACTGAAGCTTTCTTT
CDR3aa: CASSERSYTEAFF

abundance: NA
d_gene: TRBD1
j_gene: TRBJ2-1
v_gene: TRBV6-4
CDR3nt: TGTGCCAGCAGTGCACCGGGACAGACGATCAATGAGCAGTTCTTC
CDR3aa: CASSAPGQTINEQFF

abundance: NA
d_gene: TRBD1
j_gene: TRBJ2-2
v_gene: TRBV18
CDR3nt: TGTGCCAGCTCCCTCGGACAGGGAGGTTTCGCTGGCACCGGGGAGCTGTTTTTT
CDR3aa: CASSLGQGGFAGTGELFF

abundance: NA
d_gene: TRBD1
j_gene: TRBJ1-1
v_gene: TRBV2
CDR3nt: TGTGCCAGCGTCGCGTCGGCAGGGGGGAGGAACACTGAAGCTTTCTTT
CDR3aa: CASVASAGGRNTEAFF

abundance: NA
d_gene: NA
j_gene: TRBJ1-4
v_gene: TRBV6-5
CDR3nt: TGTGCCAGCAGTTACGGAGTATGGCAGACGAAGGAAAAACTGTTTTTT
CDR3aa: CASSYGVWQTKEKLFF